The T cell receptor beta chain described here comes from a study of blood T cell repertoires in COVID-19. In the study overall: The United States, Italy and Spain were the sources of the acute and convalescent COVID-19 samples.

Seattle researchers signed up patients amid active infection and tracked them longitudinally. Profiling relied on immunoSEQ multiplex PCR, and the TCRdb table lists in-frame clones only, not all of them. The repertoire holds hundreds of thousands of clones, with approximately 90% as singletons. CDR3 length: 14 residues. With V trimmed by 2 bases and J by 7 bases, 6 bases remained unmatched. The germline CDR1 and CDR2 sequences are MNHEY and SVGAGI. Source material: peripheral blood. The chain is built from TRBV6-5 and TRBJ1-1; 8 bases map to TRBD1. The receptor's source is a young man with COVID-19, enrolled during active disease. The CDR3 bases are TGTGCCAGCAGTTACGGGGCAGGGGGCGATGAAGCTTTCTTT. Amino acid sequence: CASSYGAGGDEAFF.